This T cell receptor beta chain is from a study of early T cells in non-severe SARS-CoV-2 infection. Across the whole study: Sequenced material consisted of bulk RNA (from unsorted whole blood), and chains were unpaired. Study conclusions and caveats: VDJdb matching skewed toward anti-spike CD8 responses, missing private and CD4 specificities.

Germline-derived CDR1 and CDR2 are SGHAT and FQNNGV. The CDR3 runs 11 residues. Between the trimmed V and J ends, which lost 2 bases and 5 bases, there was a span of 4 bases. In its sample, this clonotype was seen many times. Its antigen is undetermined. The protocol attached unique molecular identifiers to individual cDNA molecules. TCRdb itself ran the 5' RACE reads through MiXCR, one entry per CDR3 protein. The table includes around 57,000 distinct CDR3 sequences, approximately 10% detected once. This rearrangement joins TRBV11-2 to TRBJ2-7; D remains unclear. The clonotype was recovered from an adult who was a healthcare worker with PCR-confirmed SARS-CoV-2 infection or an uninfected control (not recorded which). Material for sequencing was whole blood. The CDR3 protein is CASSLINEQYF. The CDR3 DNA reads as TGTGCCAGCAGCTTAATAAACGAGCAGTACTTC. Full variable domain (remainder filled in from reference TRBV11-2 and TRBJ2-7): EAGVAQSPRYKIIEKRQSVAFWCNPISGHATLYWYQQILGQGPKLLIQFQNNGVVDDSQLPKDRFSAERLKGVDSTLKIQPAKLEDSAVYLCASSLINEQYFGPGTRLTVT.